This T cell receptor (beta chain) was observed in a study of control samples from healthy donors and cancer patients. The data were produced by immunoSEQ multiplex PCR, yet TCRdb's version contains in-frame clones alone and is incomplete. The sample consists of some 29,000 clones, roughly nine tenths of them appearing once. The CDR3 totals 17 residues. The germline V and J ends were trimmed by 0 bases and 3 bases, with 14 bases remaining between them. Germline lookup yields CDR1 LGHNA and CDR2 YSLEER. This sequence originates from a female donor with melanoma. Sequenced: formalin-fixed, paraffin-embedded tissue. The chain is built from TRBV4-3 and TRBJ2-2, with a possible D match to TRBD2 (6 bases). CDR3 in amino acids: CASSQDPGGGYTGELFF. The DNA of the CDR3 is TGCGCCAGCAGCCAAGACCCCGGAGGAGGGTACACCGGGGAGCTGTTTTTT.